The text below deals with one T cell receptor (beta chain). This sample stems from a study of beta chain features in type 1 diabetes. V was cut by 3 bases and J by 4 bases, with 13 bases left in between. Germline lookup yields CDR1 SGHTA and CDR2 FQGNSA. This CDR3 is 15 amino acids long. The sequenced template was cDNA made from the entire isolated RNA. TCRdb's table, derived via immunoSEQ multiplex PCR, lists solely in-frame clones and lacks some. The sample contains more than 350,000 clones, around 10% of which appear only once. This sequence was found in a woman aged 18-35 years in good health. Specimen: naive CD4+ T cells from blood. The chain uses TRBV7-2 and TRBJ2-1; D tentatively reads TRBD1 or TRBD2 (5 bases each). The CDR3 reads CASSLFQGVYNEQFF. In nucleotides, the CDR3 is TGTGCCAGCAGCTTGTTCCAGGGAGTATACAATGAGCAGTTCTTC.